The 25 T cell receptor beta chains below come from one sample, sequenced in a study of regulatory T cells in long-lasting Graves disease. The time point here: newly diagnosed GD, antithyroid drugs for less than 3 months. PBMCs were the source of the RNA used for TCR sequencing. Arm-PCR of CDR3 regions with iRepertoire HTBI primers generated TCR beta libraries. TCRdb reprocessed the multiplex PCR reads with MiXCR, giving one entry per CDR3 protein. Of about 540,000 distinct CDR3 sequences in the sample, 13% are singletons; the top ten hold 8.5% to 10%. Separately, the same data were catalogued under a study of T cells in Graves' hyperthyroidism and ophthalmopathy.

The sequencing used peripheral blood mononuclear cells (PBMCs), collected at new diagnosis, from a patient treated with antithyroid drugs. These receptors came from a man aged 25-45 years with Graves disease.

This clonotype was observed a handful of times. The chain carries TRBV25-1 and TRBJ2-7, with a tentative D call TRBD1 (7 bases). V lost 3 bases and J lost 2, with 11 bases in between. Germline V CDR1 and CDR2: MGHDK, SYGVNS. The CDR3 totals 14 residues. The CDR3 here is CASSEQGGPYEQYF. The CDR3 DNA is TGTGCCAGCAGTGAGCAGGGGGGCCCCTACGAGCAGTACTTC.

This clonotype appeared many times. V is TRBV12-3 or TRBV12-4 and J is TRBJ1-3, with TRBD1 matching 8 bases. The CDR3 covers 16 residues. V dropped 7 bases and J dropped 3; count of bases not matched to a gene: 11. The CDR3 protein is CASNPDRVWVGNTIYF. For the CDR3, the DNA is TGTGCCAGCAACCCGGACAGGGTTTGGGTTGGAAACACCATATATTTT.

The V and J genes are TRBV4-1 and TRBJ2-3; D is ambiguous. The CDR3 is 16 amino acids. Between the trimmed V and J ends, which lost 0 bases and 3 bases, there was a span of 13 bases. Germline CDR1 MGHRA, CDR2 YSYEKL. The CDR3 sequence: CASSQDRRPLTDTQYF. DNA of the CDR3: TGCGCCAGCAGCCAAGACCGCCGGCCATTAACAGATACGCAGTATTTT.

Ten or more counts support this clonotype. The CDR3 is CSAIKNTEAFF. In DNA, the CDR3 is TGCAGTGCTATCAAGAACACTGAAGCTTTCTTT. The chain is built from TRBV20-1 and TRBJ1-1, with D uncertain. V lost 4 bases, J lost 1 base, and 4 bases lay in between. The CDR3 consists of 11 residues. In germline, CDR1 is DFQATT, CDR2 SNEGSKA (reference sequence).

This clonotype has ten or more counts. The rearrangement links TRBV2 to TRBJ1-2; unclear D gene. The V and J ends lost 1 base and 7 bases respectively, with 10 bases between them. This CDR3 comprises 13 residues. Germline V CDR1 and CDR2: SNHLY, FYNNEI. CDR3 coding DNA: TGTGCCAGCAGTGAAGGGCGGTCTTTTGGCTACACCTTC. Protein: CASSEGRSFGYTF.

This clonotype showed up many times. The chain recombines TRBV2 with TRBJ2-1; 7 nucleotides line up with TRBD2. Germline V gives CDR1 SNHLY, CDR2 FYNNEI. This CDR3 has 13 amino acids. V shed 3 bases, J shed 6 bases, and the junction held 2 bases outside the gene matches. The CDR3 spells CASSERESNEQFF. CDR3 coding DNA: TGTGCCAGCAGTGAGCGGGAGAGCAATGAGCAGTTCTTC. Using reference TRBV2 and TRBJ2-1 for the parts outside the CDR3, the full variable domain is EPEVTQTPSHQVTQMGQEVILRCVPISNHLYFYWYRQILGQKVEFLVSFYNNEISEKSEIFDDQFSVERPDGSNFTLKIRSTKLEDSAMYFCASSERESNEQFFGPGTRLTVL.

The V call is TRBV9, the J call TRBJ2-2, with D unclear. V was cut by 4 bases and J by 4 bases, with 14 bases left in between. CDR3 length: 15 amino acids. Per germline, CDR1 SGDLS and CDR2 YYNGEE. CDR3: CASSPPGASTGELFF. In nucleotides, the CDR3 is TGTGCCAGCAGCCCTCCGGGTGCGAGCACCGGGGAGCTGTTTTTT.

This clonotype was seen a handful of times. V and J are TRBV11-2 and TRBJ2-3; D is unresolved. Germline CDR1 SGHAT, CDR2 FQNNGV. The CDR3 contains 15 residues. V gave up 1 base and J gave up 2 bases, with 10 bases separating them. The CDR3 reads CASSLGERTTDTQYF. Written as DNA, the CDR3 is TGTGCCAGCAGCTTAGGGGAAAGAACCACAGATACGCAGTATTTT.

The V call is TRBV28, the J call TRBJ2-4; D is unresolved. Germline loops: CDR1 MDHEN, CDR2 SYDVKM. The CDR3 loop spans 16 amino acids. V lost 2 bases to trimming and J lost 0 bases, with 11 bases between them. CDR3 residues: CASSLISSLAKNIQYF. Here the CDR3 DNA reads TGTGCCAGCAGTTTAATTAGCAGTTTAGCCAAAAACATTCAGTACTTC.

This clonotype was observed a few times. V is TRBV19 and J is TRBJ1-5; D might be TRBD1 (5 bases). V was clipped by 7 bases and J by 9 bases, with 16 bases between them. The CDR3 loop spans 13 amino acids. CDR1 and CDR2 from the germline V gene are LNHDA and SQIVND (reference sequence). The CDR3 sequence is CASNTGRQRPQHF. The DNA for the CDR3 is TGTGCCAGTAATACAGGTCGACAACGGCCCCAGCATTTT.

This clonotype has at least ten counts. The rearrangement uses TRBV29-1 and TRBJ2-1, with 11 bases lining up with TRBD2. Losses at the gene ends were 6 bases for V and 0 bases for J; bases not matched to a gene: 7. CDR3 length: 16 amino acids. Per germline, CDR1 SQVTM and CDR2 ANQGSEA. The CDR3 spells CSVHTGTSGSYNEQFF. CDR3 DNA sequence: TGCAGCGTCCATACCGGGACTAGCGGCTCCTACAATGAGCAGTTCTTC.

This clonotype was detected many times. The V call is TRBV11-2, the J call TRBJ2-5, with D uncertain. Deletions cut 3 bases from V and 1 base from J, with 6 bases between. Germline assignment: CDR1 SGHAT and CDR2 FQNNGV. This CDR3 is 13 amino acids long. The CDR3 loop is CASSLTTQETQYF. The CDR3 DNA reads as TGTGCCAGCAGCTTGACCACCCAAGAGACCCAGTACTTC.

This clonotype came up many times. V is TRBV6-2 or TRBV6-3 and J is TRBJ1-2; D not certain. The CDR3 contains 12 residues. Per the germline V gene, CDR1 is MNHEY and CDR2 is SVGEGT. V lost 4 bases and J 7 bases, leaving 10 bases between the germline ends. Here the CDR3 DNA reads TGTGCCAGCAGTTTAGACCGGGTTGGCTACACCTTC. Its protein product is CASSLDRVGYTF.

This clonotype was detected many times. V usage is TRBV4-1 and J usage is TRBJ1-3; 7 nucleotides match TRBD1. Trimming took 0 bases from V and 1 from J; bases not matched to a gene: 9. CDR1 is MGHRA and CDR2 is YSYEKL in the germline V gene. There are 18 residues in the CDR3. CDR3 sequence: CASSQEDRRPGSGNTIYF. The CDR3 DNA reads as TGCGCCAGCAGCCAAGAGGACAGGCGGCCCGGATCTGGAAACACCATATATTTT.

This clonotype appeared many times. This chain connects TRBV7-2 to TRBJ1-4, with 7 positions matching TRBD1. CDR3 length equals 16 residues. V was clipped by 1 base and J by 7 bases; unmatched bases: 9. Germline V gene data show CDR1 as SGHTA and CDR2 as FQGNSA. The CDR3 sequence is CASSLEGQGGAEKLFF. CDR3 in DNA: TGTGCCAGCAGCTTAGAGGGTCAGGGGGGAGCTGAAAAACTGTTTTTT. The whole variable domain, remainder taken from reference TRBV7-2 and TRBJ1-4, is GAGVSQSPSNKVTEKGKDVELRCDPISGHTALYWYRQSLGQGLEFLIYFQGNSAPDKSGLPSDRFSAERTGGSVSTLTIQRTQQEDSAVYLCASSLEGQGGAEKLFFGSGTQLSVL.

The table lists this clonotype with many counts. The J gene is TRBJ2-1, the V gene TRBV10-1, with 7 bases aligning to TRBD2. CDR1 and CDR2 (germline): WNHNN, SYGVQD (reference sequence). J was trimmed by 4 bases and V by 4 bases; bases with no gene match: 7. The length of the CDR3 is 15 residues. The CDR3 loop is CASSGLLAAYNEQFF. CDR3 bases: TGCGCCAGCAGTGGTCTGCTAGCGGCGTACAATGAGCAGTTCTTC.

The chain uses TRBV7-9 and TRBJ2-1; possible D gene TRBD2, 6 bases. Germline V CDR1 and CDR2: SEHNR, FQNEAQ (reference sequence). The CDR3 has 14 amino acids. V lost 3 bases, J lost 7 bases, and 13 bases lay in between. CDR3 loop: CASSFPGERNEQFF. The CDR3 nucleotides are TGTGCCAGCAGCTTTCCGGGGGAACGGAATGAGCAGTTCTTC.

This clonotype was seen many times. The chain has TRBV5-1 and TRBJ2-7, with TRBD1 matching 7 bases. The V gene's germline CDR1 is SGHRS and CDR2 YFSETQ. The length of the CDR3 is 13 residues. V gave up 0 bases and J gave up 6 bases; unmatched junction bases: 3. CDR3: CASSLETGVEQYF. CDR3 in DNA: TGCGCCAGCAGCTTGGAAACAGGGGTCGAGCAGTACTTC.

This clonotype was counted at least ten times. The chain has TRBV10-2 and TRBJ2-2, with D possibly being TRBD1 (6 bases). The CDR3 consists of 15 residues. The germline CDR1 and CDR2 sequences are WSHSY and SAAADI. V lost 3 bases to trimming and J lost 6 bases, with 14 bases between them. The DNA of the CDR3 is TGCGCCAGCAGTGAAGGGACATCAAGGGCCGGGGAGCTGTTTTTT. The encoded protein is CASSEGTSRAGELFF.

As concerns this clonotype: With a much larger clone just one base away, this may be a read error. The CDR3 loop reads CATSRERGSGGCTF. In nucleotides, the CDR3 is TGTGCCACCAGCAGAGAGCGAGGGTCGGGTGGCTGCACCTTC. The V call is TRBV15, the J call TRBJ1-2; D gene ambiguous. This CDR3 contains 14 residues. Germline lookup yields CDR1 LNHNV and CDR2 YYDKDF (reference sequence).

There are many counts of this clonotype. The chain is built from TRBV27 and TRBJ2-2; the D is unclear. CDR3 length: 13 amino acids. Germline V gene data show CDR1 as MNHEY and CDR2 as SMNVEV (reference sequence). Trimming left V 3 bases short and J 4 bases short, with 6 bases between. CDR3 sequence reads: CASSFRATGELFF. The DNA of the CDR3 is TGTGCCAGCAGTTTCCGAGCCACCGGGGAGCTGTTTTTT.

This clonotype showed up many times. The CDR3 coding sequence is TGTGCCACCAGAGACAGGGTGGCCCTCAACACCGGGGAGCTGTTTTTT. Its translation: CATRDRVALNTGELFF. The chain is built from TRBV27 and TRBJ2-2, with TRBD1 matching over 7 bases. The V gene end was trimmed by 10 bases and the J gene end by 2 bases; junction bases not matched to a gene: 13. The length of the CDR3 is 16 residues. CDR1 and CDR2 from the germline V gene are MNHEY and SMNVEV (reference sequence).

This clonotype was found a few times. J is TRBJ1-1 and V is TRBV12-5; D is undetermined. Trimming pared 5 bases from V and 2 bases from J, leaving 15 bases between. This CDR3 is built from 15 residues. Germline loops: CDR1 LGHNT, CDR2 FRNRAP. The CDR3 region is CASGPHGATNTEAFF. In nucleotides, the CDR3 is TGTGCTAGTGGTCCCCATGGCGCCACCAACACTGAAGCTTTCTTT. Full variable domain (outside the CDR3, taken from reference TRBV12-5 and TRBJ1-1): DARVTQTPRHKVTEMGQEVTMRCQPILGHNTVFWYRQTMMQGLELLAYFRNRAPLDDSGMPKDRFSAEMPDATLATLKIQPSEPRDSAVYFCASGPHGATNTEAFFGQGTRLTVV.

CDR3 sequence (DNA): TGTGCCAGCAGCTTAAGATCAGAGACCCAGTACTTC. Translated: CASSLRSETQYF. The chain couples TRBV7-9 to TRBJ2-5; D unresolved. Looked up from germline, CDR1 is SEHNR and CDR2 is FQNEAQ (reference sequence). Trimming removed 2 bases from V and 4 bases from J, with 5 bases in between. This CDR3 is 12 amino acids long.

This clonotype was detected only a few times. CDR3 nucleotides: TGCGCCAGCAGCTACAGCGGGAGGGGTAGGAATGAGCAGTTCTTC. It translates to CASSYSGRGRNEQFF. The V and J genes are TRBV5-1 and TRBJ2-1; the match to TRBD2 covers 10 bases. The CDR3 sequence is 15 residues long. The germline V gene has CDR1 SGHRS and CDR2 YFSETQ. J was trimmed by 7 bases and V by 3 bases; bases with no gene match: 7.